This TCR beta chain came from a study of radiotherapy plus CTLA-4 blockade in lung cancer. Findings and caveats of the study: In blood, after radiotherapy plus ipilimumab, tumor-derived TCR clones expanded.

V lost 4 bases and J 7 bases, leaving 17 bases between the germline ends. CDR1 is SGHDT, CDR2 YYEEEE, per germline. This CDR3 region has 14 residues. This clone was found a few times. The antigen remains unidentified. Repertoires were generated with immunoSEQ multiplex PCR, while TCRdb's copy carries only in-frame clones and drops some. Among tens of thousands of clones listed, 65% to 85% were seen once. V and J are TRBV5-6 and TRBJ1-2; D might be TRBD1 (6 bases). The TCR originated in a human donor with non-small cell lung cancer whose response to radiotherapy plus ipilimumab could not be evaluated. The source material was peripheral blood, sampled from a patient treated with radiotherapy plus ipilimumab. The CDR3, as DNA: TGTGCCAGCAGCCCCGGTTGGGGGCTGGGTGGCTACACCTTC. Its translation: CASSPGWGLGGYTF.